The 23 T cell receptor beta chains reported below all come from one sample, sequenced in a study of blood T cell repertoires in COVID-19. The table came from immunoSEQ multiplex PCR; TCRdb's copy has only in-frame clones and leaves some out. The data hold 490,000 or so clones, with 80% to 90% observed a single time. The sequenced sample was PBMCs or T cells enriched from blood (not recorded which). All receptors come from a woman aged 60 to 75 who had recovered from COVID-19.

The rearrangement uses TRBV28 and TRBJ2-7, with 8 nucleotides matching TRBD1. The CDR3 consists of 13 residues. The V gene end was trimmed by 7 bases and the J gene end by 5 bases; junction bases not matched to a gene: 7. Germline V gene lookup returns CDR1 MDHEN and CDR2 SYDVKM. The CDR3 DNA is TGTGCCAGCAACGGACAGGGTTTGCACGAGCAGTACGTC. As protein: CASNGQGLHEQYV.

The rearrangement uses TRBV25-1 and TRBJ1-2, with a weak D call TRBD1 (5 bases). CDR3 length equals 13 residues. Per the germline V gene, CDR1 is MGHDK and CDR2 is SYGVNS. V was clipped by 7 bases and J by 2 bases, with 11 bases between them. The CDR3 is CASIGAGNYGYTF. The CDR3 DNA sequence: TGTGCCAGCATTGGGGCAGGGAACTATGGCTACACCTTC.

CDR3 coding DNA: TGCGCCAGCAGTCAAACCGCAGACAGACATAACACCGGGGAGCTGTTTTTT. This encodes CASSQTADRHNTGELFF. The V and J genes are TRBV23-1 and TRBJ2-2; tentative D call: TRBD1 (5 bases). TRBV23-1 is an open reading frame, and its role is uncertain. CDR3 length: 17 residues. The V end was cut by 2 bases, the J end by 2 bases, with 15 bases between.

The chain is built from TRBV7-8 and TRBJ2-1; a weak D match, TRBD2 (6 bases). The CDR3 consists of 15 residues. V lost 2 bases, J lost 2 bases, and 10 bases lay in between. Germline V gene lookup returns CDR1 SGHVS and CDR2 FQNEAQ. The CDR3 is CASSLTWGAYNEQFF. The DNA of the CDR3 is TGTGCCAGCAGCTTAACGTGGGGGGCCTACAATGAGCAGTTCTTC.

The gene calls are TRBV4-1 and TRBJ2-2; the D gene is possibly TRBD2 (5 bases). The germline V gene encodes CDR1 MGHRA and CDR2 YSYEKL. CDR3 length: 16 amino acids. Trimming left V 0 bases short and J 4 bases short, with 12 bases between. The CDR3 reads CASSQDPGLFTGELFF. The CDR3 coding sequence is TGCGCCAGCAGCCAAGATCCCGGACTCTTCACCGGGGAGCTGTTTTTT.

The V gene is TRBV3-1 (or the pseudogene TRBV3-2), the J gene TRBJ1-6; D gene uncertain. This CDR3 is built from 16 residues. Germline CDR1 is LGHDT and CDR2 is YNNKEL (reference sequence). Trimming cost V 10 bases and J 0 bases, with 16 bases left between them. CDR3 nucleotides: TGTGCCACCCAGTCAAAAGGGAGCTCCTATAATTCACCCCTCCACTTT. Its protein is CATQSKGSSYNSPLHF.

This clone was counted between two and nine times. The chain combines TRBV7-2 with TRBJ2-1; 8 positions agree with TRBD1. The CDR3 totals 15 residues. Looked up from germline, CDR1 is SGHTA and CDR2 is FQGNSA. V was pared by 7 bases and J by 7 bases, with 12 bases of the junction left unmatched. CDR3 amino acids: CASTYPGQGRNEQFF. CDR3 nucleotides: TGTGCCAGCACCTACCCCGGACAGGGAAGGAATGAGCAGTTCTTC.

This clone was picked up one time. This rearrangement joins TRBV6-5 to TRBJ1-6, with 7 bases identical to TRBD1. The germline V gene encodes CDR1 MNHEY and CDR2 SVGAGI. The CDR3 extends over 13 amino acids. Losses at the gene ends were 6 bases for V and 9 bases for J; bases not matched to a gene: 5. CDR3 DNA sequence: TGTGCCAGCAGGGCCCGACAGGGTTCACCCCTCCACTTT. Translating it yields CASRARQGSPLHF.

The V call is TRBV5-3, the J call TRBJ1-5; TRBD1 agrees at 9 bases. TRBV5-3 is an open reading frame, and its role is uncertain. The CDR3 loop spans 17 amino acids. Trimming at V came to 4 bases and at J to 0 bases, leaving 8 bases not matched to a gene. CDR3 in amino acids: CARSRDRDQYSNQPQHF. In DNA form, the CDR3 reads TGTGCCAGAAGCCGGGACAGGGACCAATATAGCAATCAGCCCCAGCATTTT.

The chain uses TRBV5-1 and TRBJ2-3; 9 nucleotides line up with TRBD1. The J segment lost 3 bases and the V segment lost 0 bases, leaving 5 bases of the junction unmatched. The CDR3 has 16 amino acids. Germline V gene sequence: CDR1 SGHRS, CDR2 YFSETQ. This CDR3 is CASSLDGTGRTDTQYF. CDR3 DNA: TGCGCCAGCAGCTTGGATGGGACAGGGAGGACAGATACGCAGTATTTT.

The chain combines TRBV10-1 with TRBJ2-1; maybe TRBD1 (6 bases). The CDR3 covers 13 residues. Germline V gene sequence: CDR1 WNHNN, CDR2 SYGVQD (reference sequence). Trimming cost V 6 bases and J 3 bases, with 9 bases left between them. The CDR3 region is CASSRDNYNEQFF. In DNA, the CDR3 is TGCGCCAGCAGCAGGGACAACTACAATGAGCAGTTCTTC.

A note on this clone: The same CDR3 can be traced to other DNA sequences in this sample. The chain carries TRBV18 and TRBJ1-1; possible D gene TRBD1, 5 bases. From germline, CDR1 is KGHSH and CDR2 LQKENI. The V end lost 4 bases, the J end lost 4 bases, and 7 bases lay between the germline ends. This CDR3 has 12 amino acids. The CDR3 reads CASSQGATEAFF. The CDR3 DNA reads TGTGCCAGCTCACAAGGGGCCACTGAAGCTTTCTTT.

This chain uses TRBV9 with TRBJ1-1; no firm D call. Germline CDR1 reads SGDLS; CDR2 reads YYNGEE. Trimming removed 4 bases at V and 2 bases at J, with 12 bases between. The CDR3 has 14 amino acids. CDR3 loop: CASSPRLANTEAFF. DNA of the CDR3: TGTGCCAGCAGCCCCAGACTAGCCAACACTGAAGCTTTCTTT. Filled out from reference TRBV9 and TRBJ1-1, the complete variable domain reads DSGVTQTPKHLITATGQRVTLRCSPRSGDLSVYWYQQSLDQGLQFLIQYYNGEERAKGNILERFSAQQFPDLHSELNLSSLELGDSALYFCASSPRLANTEAFFGQGTRLTVV.

The rearrangement joins TRBV30 to TRBJ2-2, with 7 bases fitting TRBD1. Germline V gene data show CDR1 as GTSNPN and CDR2 as SVGIG (reference sequence). CDR3 length equals 16 residues. J gave up 0 bases and V 4 bases, and 8 bases lay outside the gene matches. The CDR3 loop is CAWNTGARTNTGELFF. CDR3 coding DNA: TGTGCCTGGAATACAGGGGCCAGAACGAACACCGGGGAGCTGTTTTTT.

The rearrangement joins TRBV3-1 (or the pseudogene TRBV3-2) to TRBJ2-3; weak D call: TRBD2 (6 bases). V was trimmed by 8 bases and J by 6 bases, leaving 9 bases between them. Germline CDR1 reads LGHDT; CDR2 reads YNNKEL (reference sequence). The CDR3 runs 11 residues. DNA for the CDR3: TGTGCCAGCCTCAGCGGGGATACGCAGTATTTT. This encodes CASLSGDTQYF.

The chain links TRBV5-1 to TRBJ2-5, with D maybe TRBD1 (6 bases). This CDR3 spans 16 amino acids. CDR1 and CDR2 (germline): SGHRS, YFSETQ. Deletions cut 0 bases from V and 1 base from J, with 13 bases between. For the CDR3, the DNA is TGCGCCAGCAGCTTGGCCGAAGCCAGGGGCCAAGAGACCCAGTACTTC. It codes for CASSLAEARGQETQYF. Complete variable domain (other parts from reference TRBV5-1 and TRBJ2-5): KAGVTQTPRYLIKTRGQQVTLSCSPISGHRSVSWYQQTPGQGLQFLFEYFSETQRNKGNFPGRFSGRQFSNSRSEMNVSTLELGDSALYLCASSLAEARGQETQYFGPGTRLLVL.

This clone was detected only once. The V call is TRBV5-1, the J call TRBJ2-1; D unclear. The CDR3 totals 13 residues. Per germline, CDR1 SGHRS and CDR2 YFSETQ. The ends were cut back, 1 base at V and 9 bases at J, with 11 bases in the middle. CDR3 region: CASSLWAPTEQFF. The CDR3 DNA is TGCGCCAGCAGCTTGTGGGCTCCTACTGAGCAGTTCTTC.

The CDR3 sequence is CASSLDSNSGNTIYF. In DNA form, the CDR3 reads TGTGCCAGCAGCCTCGACAGTAACTCTGGAAACACCATATATTTT. This chain uses TRBV13 with TRBJ1-3; D possibly corresponds to TRBD1 (5 bases). V gave up 5 bases and J gave up 0 bases, with 11 bases separating them. The V gene's germline CDR1 is PRHDT and CDR2 FYEKMQ (reference sequence). This CDR3 is built from 15 residues.

This chain connects TRBV7-2 to TRBJ1-3; D remains ambiguous. This CDR3 comprises 12 residues. CDR1 and CDR2 from the germline V gene are SGHTA and FQGNSA. V lost 5 bases to trimming and J lost 7 bases, with 9 bases between them. CDR3 nucleotides: TGTGCCAGCAGCGAACTAGCGAACACCATATATTTT. Translation gives CASSELANTIYF.

The V gene is TRBV6-1, the J gene TRBJ2-2; TRBD2 might be the D (7 bases). Germline CDR1 is MNHNS and CDR2 is SASEGT. The germline V and J ends were trimmed by 1 base and 1 base, with 13 bases remaining between them. This CDR3 has 17 amino acids. CDR3 sequence reads: CASSEVGGGLNTGELFF. DNA for the CDR3: TGTGCCAGCAGTGAAGTGGGCGGGGGCCTGAACACCGGGGAGCTGTTTTTT.

This clone was counted a single time. The chain carries TRBV28 and TRBJ1-1, with 7 bases lining up with TRBD1. Germline-derived CDR1 and CDR2 are MDHEN and SYDVKM. The CDR3 has 17 amino acids. The V gene end was trimmed by 6 bases and the J gene end by 5 bases; junction bases not matched to a gene: 18. For the CDR3, the DNA is TGTGCCAGCAGGCGAAACCCATTCCGAACAGGGGAAACTGAAGCTTTCTTT. Protein product: CASRRNPFRTGETEAFF.

The rearrangement links TRBV6-5 to TRBJ2-1; 7 nucleotides match TRBD1. J gave up 5 bases and V 4 bases, and 5 bases lay outside the gene matches. Germline lookup yields CDR1 MNHEY and CDR2 SVGAGI. There are 14 residues in the CDR3. The CDR3 loop reads CASSSQGQHNEQFF. The CDR3 coding sequence is TGTGCCAGCAGTTCCCAGGGACAGCACAATGAGCAGTTCTTC.

The V gene is TRBV7-2, the J gene TRBJ1-6; D is ambiguous. Germline V CDR1 and CDR2: SGHTA, FQGNSA. This CDR3 comprises 14 residues. V shed 11 bases and J shed 0 bases, with 11 bases lying between them. The CDR3 sequence is CALGGSSYNSPLHF. CDR3 DNA sequence: TGTGCCTTAGGAGGGAGCTCCTATAATTCACCCCTCCACTTT.